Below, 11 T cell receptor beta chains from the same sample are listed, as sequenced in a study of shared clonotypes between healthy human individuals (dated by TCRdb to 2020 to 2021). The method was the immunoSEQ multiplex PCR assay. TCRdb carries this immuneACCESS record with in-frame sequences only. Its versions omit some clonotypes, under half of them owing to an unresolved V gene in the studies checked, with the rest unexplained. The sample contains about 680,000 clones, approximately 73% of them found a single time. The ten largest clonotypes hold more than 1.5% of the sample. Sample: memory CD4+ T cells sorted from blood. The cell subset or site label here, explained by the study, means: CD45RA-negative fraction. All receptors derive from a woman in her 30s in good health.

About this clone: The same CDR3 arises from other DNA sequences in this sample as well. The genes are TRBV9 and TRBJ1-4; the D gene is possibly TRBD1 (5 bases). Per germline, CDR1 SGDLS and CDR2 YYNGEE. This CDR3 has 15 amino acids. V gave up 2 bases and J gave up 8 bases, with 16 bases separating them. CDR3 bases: TGTGCCAGCAGCGTGGGAGGGACGGGGTTAGAAAAACTGTTTTTT. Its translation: CASSVGGTGLEKLFF.

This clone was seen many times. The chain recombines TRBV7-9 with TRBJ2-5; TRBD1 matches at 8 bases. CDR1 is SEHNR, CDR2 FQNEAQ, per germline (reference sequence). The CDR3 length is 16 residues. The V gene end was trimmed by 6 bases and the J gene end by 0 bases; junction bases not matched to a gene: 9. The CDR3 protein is CASRPKGQGDQETQYF. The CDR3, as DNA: TGTGCCAGCAGACCAAAAGGACAGGGCGACCAAGAGACCCAGTACTTC.

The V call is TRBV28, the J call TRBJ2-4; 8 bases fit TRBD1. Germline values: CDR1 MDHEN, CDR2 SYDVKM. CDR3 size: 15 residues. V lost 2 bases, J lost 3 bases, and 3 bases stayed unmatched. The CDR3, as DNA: TGTGCCAGCAGTTTAACAGGGGGTGACAAAAACATTCAGTACTTC. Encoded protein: CASSLTGGDKNIQYF.

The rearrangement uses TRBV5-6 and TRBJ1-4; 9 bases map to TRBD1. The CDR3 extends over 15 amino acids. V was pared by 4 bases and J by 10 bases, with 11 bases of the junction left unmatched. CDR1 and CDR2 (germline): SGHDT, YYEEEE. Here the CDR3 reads CASSDRTGARGKLFF. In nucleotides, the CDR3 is TGTGCCAGCAGCGACAGGACAGGGGCTCGCGGAAAACTGTTTTTT.

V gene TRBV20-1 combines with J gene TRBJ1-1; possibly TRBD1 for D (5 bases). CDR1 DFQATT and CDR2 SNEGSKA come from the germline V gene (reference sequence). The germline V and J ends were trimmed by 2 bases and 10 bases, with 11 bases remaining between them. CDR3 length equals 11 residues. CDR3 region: CSARPGRVAFF. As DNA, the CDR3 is TGCAGTGCTAGACCGGGACGGGTAGCTTTCTTT.

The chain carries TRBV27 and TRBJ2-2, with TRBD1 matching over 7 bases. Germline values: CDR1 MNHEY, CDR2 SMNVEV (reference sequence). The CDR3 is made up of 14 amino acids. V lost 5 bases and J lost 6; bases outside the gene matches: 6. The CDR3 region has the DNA TGTGCCAGCAGTCCCCGACAGGGACCCGGGGAGCTGTTTTTT. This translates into CASSPRQGPGELFF.

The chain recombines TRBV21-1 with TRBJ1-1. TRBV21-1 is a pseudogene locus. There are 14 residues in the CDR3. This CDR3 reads CASVERGENTEAFF. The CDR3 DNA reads TGTGCCAGCGTCGAACGGGGGGAGAACACTGAAGCTTTCTTT.

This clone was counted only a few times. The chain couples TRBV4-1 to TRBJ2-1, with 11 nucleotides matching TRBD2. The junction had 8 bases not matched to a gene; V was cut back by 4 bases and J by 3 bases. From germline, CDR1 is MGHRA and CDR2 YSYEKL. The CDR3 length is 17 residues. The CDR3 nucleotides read TGCGCCAGCAGCCCACGACTGACTAGCGGGATCTACAATGAGCAGTTCTTC. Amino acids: CASSPRLTSGIYNEQFF.

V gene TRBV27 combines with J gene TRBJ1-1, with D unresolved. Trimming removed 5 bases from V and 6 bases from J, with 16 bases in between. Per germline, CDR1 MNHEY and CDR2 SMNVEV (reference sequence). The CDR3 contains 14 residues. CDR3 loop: CASSPEGNGAEAFF. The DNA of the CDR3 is TGTGCCAGCAGTCCCGAGGGTAATGGGGCTGAAGCTTTCTTT.

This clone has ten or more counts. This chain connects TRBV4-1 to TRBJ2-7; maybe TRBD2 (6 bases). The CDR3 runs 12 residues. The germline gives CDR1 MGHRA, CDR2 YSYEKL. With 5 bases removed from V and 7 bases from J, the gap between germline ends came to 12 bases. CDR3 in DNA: TGCGCCAGCAGCGGGAGACGGGGGGAGCAGTACTTC. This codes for CASSGRRGEQYF.

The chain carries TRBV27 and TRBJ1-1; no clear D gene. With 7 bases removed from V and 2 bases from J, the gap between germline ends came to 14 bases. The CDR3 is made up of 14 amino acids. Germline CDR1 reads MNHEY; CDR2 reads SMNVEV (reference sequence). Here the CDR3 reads CASTRIPGNTEAFF. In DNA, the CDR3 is TGTGCCAGCACAAGAATCCCAGGAAACACTGAAGCTTTCTTT.